Below are 32 T cell receptor beta chains sequenced from a single sample in a study of blood T cell repertoires in COVID-19. The table came from immunoSEQ multiplex PCR; TCRdb's copy has only in-frame clones and leaves some out. The sample has approximately 220,000 clones, roughly 84% seen once; the top ten hold about 7%. Sequencing was performed on PBMCs or T cells enriched from blood (not recorded which). The receptor set was obtained from a middle-aged woman who had recovered from COVID-19.

V gene TRBV7-2 combines with J gene TRBJ2-1; perhaps TRBD2 as D (6 bases). From germline, CDR1 is SGHTA and CDR2 FQGNSA. V lost 0 bases, J lost 7 bases, and 16 bases lay in between. The CDR3 covers 16 residues. The CDR3 loop reads CASSLAGPGERNEQFF. CDR3 bases: TGTGCCAGCAGCTTAGCGGGGCCGGGGGAGAGGAATGAGCAGTTCTTC.

The CDR3 DNA reads as TGTGCCAGCAGCCCAGATAGCGGGAGGGCGACAGATACGCAGTATTTT. Its translation is CASSPDSGRATDTQYF. The V gene is TRBV7-9, the J gene TRBJ2-3; 11 nucleotides agree with TRBD2. Germline V gene lookup returns CDR1 SEHNR and CDR2 FQNEAQ (reference sequence). The CDR3 covers 16 residues. J gave up 3 bases and V 5 bases, and 7 bases lay outside the gene matches.

This clone has a single count. The rearrangement uses TRBV5-1 and TRBJ2-7; a weak D match, TRBD1 (7 bases). Looked up from germline, CDR1 is SGHRS and CDR2 is YFSETQ. V was cut by 0 bases and J by 4 bases, with 17 bases left in between. The length of the CDR3 is 16 residues. The CDR3 loop reads CASSLERGGGVYEQYF. The CDR3 DNA reads TGCGCCAGCAGCTTGGAACGCGGAGGGGGCGTGTACGAGCAGTACTTC.

The count of this clone is one. The genes are TRBV10-3 and TRBJ2-3; D perhaps matches TRBD2 (6 bases). Germline-derived CDR1 and CDR2 are ENHRY and SYGVKD. The CDR3 spans 17 residues. The V and J ends lost 3 bases and 5 bases respectively, with 21 bases between them. The CDR3 here is CAISEGAGTRLGDTQYF. In nucleotides, the CDR3 is TGTGCCATCAGTGAAGGTGCGGGGACGCGGCTGGGAGATACGCAGTATTTT.

This chain links TRBV5-4 with TRBJ2-1, with TRBD1 as a possible D gene (6 bases). Germline V gene data show CDR1 as SGHNT and CDR2 as YYREEE (reference sequence). The CDR3 runs to 15 residues. V was cut by 0 bases and J by 4 bases, with 11 bases left in between. In DNA, the CDR3 is TGTGCCAGCAGCTTGGGGCAGGGGTGGTACAATGAGCAGTTCTTC. Protein: CASSLGQGWYNEQFF.

V usage is TRBV7-9 and J usage is TRBJ1-4; unclear D gene. The CDR3 spans 14 residues. Per the germline V gene, CDR1 is SEHNR and CDR2 is FQNEAQ (reference sequence). The V gene lost 3 bases and the J gene lost 0 bases, with 5 bases spanning the gap. CDR3 residues: CASSLRSTNEKLFF. For the CDR3, the DNA is TGTGCCAGCAGCTTGCGATCAACTAATGAAAAACTGTTTTTT.

V and J are TRBV20-1 and TRBJ2-7; 12 bases align to TRBD2. V lost 3 bases to trimming and J lost 3 bases; unmatched junction nucleotides: 3. From germline, CDR1 is DFQATT and CDR2 SNEGSKA (reference sequence). The CDR3 is 14 amino acids. CDR3 in DNA: TGCAGTGCTAGTGGGACTAGCGGGTTCTACGAGCAGTACTTC. Translating gives CSASGTSGFYEQYF.

The genes are TRBV25-1 and TRBJ2-1; weak D call: TRBD2 (6 bases). Trimming took 1 base from V and 7 from J, leaving 17 bases between them. CDR3 length: 16 residues. Germline values: CDR1 MGHDK, CDR2 SYGVNS. CDR3 protein: CASSESGAGSWNEQFF. CDR3 DNA: TGTGCCAGCAGTGAATCCGGGGCGGGGTCTTGGAATGAGCAGTTCTTC.

This chain links TRBV28 with TRBJ2-7, with TRBD2 identical over 7 bases. From germline, CDR1 is MDHEN and CDR2 SYDVKM. V gave up 8 bases and J gave up 2 bases; unmatched junction bases: 15. This CDR3 comprises 16 residues. This chain's CDR3 is CASFDSRPGGAYEQYF. CDR3 sequence (DNA): TGTGCCAGCTTCGACAGTAGGCCGGGAGGAGCCTACGAGCAGTACTTC.

The chain has TRBV3-1 (or the pseudogene TRBV3-2) and TRBJ2-5; D might be TRBD1 (6 bases). Germline V gene data show CDR1 as LGHDT and CDR2 as YNNKEL (reference sequence). The CDR3 runs to 16 residues. Trimming removed 3 bases at V and 5 bases at J, with 19 bases between. This CDR3 reads CASSHSWGQLRETQYF. CDR3 sequence (DNA): TGTGCCAGCAGCCACTCGTGGGGGCAGCTCCGGGAGACCCAGTACTTC.

This clone was recorded once. CDR3 sequence reads: CASSSGAGKRTDTQYF. In nucleotides, the CDR3 is TGTGCCAGCAGCTCCGGAGCAGGGAAAAGGACAGATACGCAGTATTTT. This chain connects TRBV14 to TRBJ2-3; D perhaps matches TRBD1 (5 bases). The ends were cut back, 5 bases at V and 3 bases at J, with 18 bases in the middle. Germline CDR1 and CDR2: SGHDN and FVKESK. This CDR3 has 16 amino acids.

The chain links TRBV3-1 (or the pseudogene TRBV3-2) to TRBJ1-1; D gene unclear. CDR1 is LGHDT, CDR2 YNNKEL, per germline (reference sequence). The CDR3 length is 18 residues. V lost 0 bases and J 0 bases, leaving 17 bases between the germline ends. The DNA of the CDR3 is TGTGCCAGCAGCCAAGATCTGGTACACCGAAACATGAACACTGAAGCTTTCTTT. Translating gives CASSQDLVHRNMNTEAFF.

This chain joins TRBV18 and TRBJ2-3; D may be TRBD2 (6 bases). The CDR3 runs 16 residues. Trimming left V 1 base short and J 0 bases short, with 11 bases between. Germline CDR1 reads KGHSH; CDR2 reads LQKENI. This chain's CDR3 is CASSPLSGLSTDTQYF. CDR3 nucleotide sequence: TGTGCCAGCTCACCACTATCCGGACTAAGCACAGATACGCAGTATTTT.

The V gene is TRBV30, the J gene TRBJ2-7; 7 bases align to TRBD1. The length of the CDR3 is 14 residues. Germline CDR1 is GTSNPN and CDR2 is SVGIG (reference sequence). Trimming at V came to 2 bases and at J to 4 bases, leaving 8 bases not matched to a gene. CDR3 DNA: TGTGCCTGGAGTCCCGGGACAGAAGTGTACGAGCAGTACTTC. Residues: CAWSPGTEVYEQYF.

The J gene is TRBJ1-5, the V gene TRBV15; D perhaps matches TRBD1 (6 bases). CDR1 LNHNV and CDR2 YYDKDF come from the germline V gene (reference sequence). This CDR3 is built from 15 residues. V lost 3 bases and J 5 bases, leaving 14 bases between the germline ends. CDR3 sequence reads: CATSRGQERDQPQHF. The CDR3 coding sequence is TGTGCCACCAGCAGGGGACAAGAGAGGGATCAGCCCCAGCATTTT. The full variable domain, rest sourced from reference TRBV15 and TRBJ1-5, is DAMVIQNPRYQVTQFGKPVTLSCSQTLNHNVMYWYQQKSSQAPKLLFHYYDKDFNNEADTPDNFQSRRPNTSFCFLDIRSPGLGDTAMYLCATSRGQERDQPQHFGDGTRLSIL.

The chain is built from TRBV3-1 (or the pseudogene TRBV3-2) and TRBJ2-5, with 9 positions matching TRBD2. V was pared by 3 bases and J by 5 bases, with 4 bases of the junction left unmatched. The CDR3 is 14 amino acids. CDR1 and CDR2 from the germline V gene are LGHDT and YNNKEL (reference sequence). The CDR3 here is CASSQREGRETQYF. The DNA of the CDR3 is TGTGCCAGCAGCCAGCGGGAGGGCCGGGAGACCCAGTACTTC.

The chain has TRBV5-1 and TRBJ2-3; 9 nucleotides align to TRBD2. J was trimmed by 1 base and V by 4 bases; bases with no gene match: 4. The germline V gene encodes CDR1 SGHRS and CDR2 YFSETQ. The CDR3 is 15 amino acids. CDR3 sequence reads: CASSPREGRTDTQYF. The CDR3, as DNA: TGCGCCAGCAGCCCGCGGGAGGGTCGCACAGATACGCAGTATTTT.

As concerns this clone: One junction end disagrees with the germline gene, perhaps due to a read error. The chain is built from TRBV14 and TRBJ2-7; 8 bases map to TRBD2. Germline assignment: CDR1 SGHDN and CDR2 FVKESK. The CDR3 sequence is 14 residues long. The chain's CDR3 is CASSQDGDRGGVFF. In DNA form, the CDR3 reads TGTGCCAGCAGCCAAGACGGGGATCGGGGGGGAGTCTTCTTC.

V gene TRBV28 combines with J gene TRBJ1-5; perhaps TRBD1 as D (6 bases). The V end lost 7 bases, the J end lost 6 bases, and 19 bases lay between the germline ends. This CDR3 has 15 amino acids. Germline values: CDR1 MDHEN, CDR2 SYDVKM. The CDR3 sequence: CASKVGQRDFQPQHF. In DNA form, the CDR3 reads TGTGCCAGCAAAGTAGGACAGCGTGATTTTCAGCCCCAGCATTTT.

The chain carries TRBV9 and TRBJ2-1; 12 positions agree with TRBD2. Germline CDR1 reads SGDLS; CDR2 reads YYNGEE. The CDR3 has 15 residues. V was clipped by 4 bases and J by 9 bases; unmatched bases: 8. This chain's CDR3 is CASSHPSGREGEQFF. The DNA of the CDR3 is TGTGCCAGCAGCCACCCTAGCGGGAGGGAGGGTGAGCAGTTCTTC.

V and J are TRBV7-9 and TRBJ1-1, with a tentative D call TRBD1 (6 bases). V was pared by 6 bases and J by 7 bases, with 15 bases between. CDR1 SEHNR and CDR2 FQNEAQ come from the germline V gene (reference sequence). The CDR3 totals 13 residues. For the CDR3, the DNA is TGTGCCAGCAGACCCACAGGGAACGGTGAAGCTTTCTTT. This gives the protein CASRPTGNGEAFF.

The chain recombines TRBV9 with TRBJ1-6; D ambiguous. Deletions cut 1 base from V and 11 bases from J, with 13 bases between. Germline V gene data show CDR1 as SGDLS and CDR2 as YYNGEE. The length of the CDR3 is 14 residues. Written as DNA, the CDR3 is TGTGCCAGCAGCGTATATCAGCAGGATCCACCCCTCCACTTT. Translating gives CASSVYQQDPPLHF.

The chain joins TRBV19 to TRBJ2-1; D perhaps matches TRBD2 (6 bases). The CDR3 spans 17 residues. Germline V gene data show CDR1 as LNHDA and CDR2 as SQIVND (reference sequence). The V end was cut by 5 bases, the J end by 6 bases, with 23 bases between. The CDR3, as DNA: TGTGCCAGTAGTTCGGCCAGCGGGTACGTCCGGGCCAATGAGCAGTTCTTC. Protein product: CASSSASGYVRANEQFF.

The chain carries TRBV10-3 and TRBJ1-3; a weak D match, TRBD1 (5 bases). Trimming removed 4 bases from V and 0 bases from J, with 7 bases in between. CDR3 length: 14 residues. Germline-derived CDR1 and CDR2 are ENHRY and SYGVKD. Written as DNA, the CDR3 is TGTGCCATCAGTGGGACAAACTCTGGAAACACCATATATTTT. Protein: CAISGTNSGNTIYF.

The rearrangement joins TRBV2 to TRBJ1-6, with 12 positions matching TRBD1. The CDR3 contains 17 residues. The germline V gene has CDR1 SNHLY and CDR2 FYNNEI. J gave up 10 bases and V 0 bases, and 7 bases lay outside the gene matches. The CDR3 sequence: CASSEAKGTGGGSPLHF. CDR3 nucleotide sequence: TGTGCCAGCAGTGAAGCTAAGGGGACAGGGGGCGGCTCACCCCTCCACTTT.

The J gene is TRBJ1-6, the V gene TRBV7-8; 8 nucleotides agree with TRBD1. The V and J ends lost 1 base and 9 bases, in that order; junction bases with no gene match: 5. The CDR3 runs 15 residues. Germline V gives CDR1 SGHVS, CDR2 FQNEAQ. CDR3 in amino acids: CASSLGAGGGSPLHF. The CDR3 region has the DNA TGTGCCAGCAGCTTAGGAGCAGGGGGCGGTTCACCCCTCCACTTT.

In its sample, this clone was seen a few times. The V and J genes are TRBV29-1 and TRBJ2-2; D gene unclear. Trimming removed 3 bases from V and 1 base from J, with 6 bases in between. Germline V CDR1 and CDR2: SQVTM, ANQGSEA. The CDR3 is 13 amino acids. The CDR3 DNA follows: TGCAGCGTTGATCCGGGGAACACCGGGGAGCTGTTTTTT. Encoded protein: CSVDPGNTGELFF.

The chain employs TRBV5-6 and TRBJ1-1, with D uncertain. In germline, CDR1 is SGHDT, CDR2 YYEEEE. CDR3 length: 14 residues. V was trimmed by 4 bases and J by 2 bases, leaving 12 bases between them. CDR3: CASSAPRGNTEAFF. CDR3 in DNA: TGTGCCAGCAGCGCCCCCCGGGGAAACACTGAAGCTTTCTTT.

The chain uses TRBV15 and TRBJ1-3; D is uncertain. V was cut by 5 bases and J by 4 bases, with 12 bases left in between. CDR1 is LNHNV, CDR2 YYDKDF, per germline (reference sequence). CDR3 length: 14 amino acids. The CDR3 loop reads CATSPGTDGNTIYF. The CDR3 nucleotides are TGTGCCACCAGCCCGGGAACGGACGGAAACACCATATATTTT.

The rearrangement joins TRBV9 to TRBJ1-4, with D tentatively TRBD1 (5 bases). Germline V gives CDR1 SGDLS, CDR2 YYNGEE. The CDR3 spans 15 residues. V was shortened by 4 bases and J by 4 bases, with 14 bases between the two germline ends. This CDR3 is CASSSSRRGNEKLFF. CDR3 sequence (DNA): TGTGCCAGCAGCTCCTCCCGGAGGGGTAATGAAAAACTGTTTTTT.

This rearrangement joins TRBV5-1 to TRBJ2-7; 12 bases are shared with TRBD2. Germline CDR1 is SGHRS and CDR2 is YFSETQ. Trimming took 0 bases from V and 6 from J; bases not matched to a gene: 7. The CDR3 loop spans 16 amino acids. The CDR3 loop is CASSLDGLAGSSEQYF. CDR3 sequence (DNA): TGCGCCAGCAGCTTGGACGGACTAGCGGGGTCCAGCGAGCAGTACTTC.

V gene TRBV28 combines with J gene TRBJ1-4; possibly TRBD1 for D (5 bases). This CDR3 has 12 residues. Germline CDR1 and CDR2: MDHEN and SYDVKM. V lost 5 bases and J lost 8, with 9 bases in between. Here the CDR3 DNA reads TGTGCCAGCAGTATCCCAGGGGAAAAACTGTTTTTT. Amino acid sequence: CASSIPGEKLFF.